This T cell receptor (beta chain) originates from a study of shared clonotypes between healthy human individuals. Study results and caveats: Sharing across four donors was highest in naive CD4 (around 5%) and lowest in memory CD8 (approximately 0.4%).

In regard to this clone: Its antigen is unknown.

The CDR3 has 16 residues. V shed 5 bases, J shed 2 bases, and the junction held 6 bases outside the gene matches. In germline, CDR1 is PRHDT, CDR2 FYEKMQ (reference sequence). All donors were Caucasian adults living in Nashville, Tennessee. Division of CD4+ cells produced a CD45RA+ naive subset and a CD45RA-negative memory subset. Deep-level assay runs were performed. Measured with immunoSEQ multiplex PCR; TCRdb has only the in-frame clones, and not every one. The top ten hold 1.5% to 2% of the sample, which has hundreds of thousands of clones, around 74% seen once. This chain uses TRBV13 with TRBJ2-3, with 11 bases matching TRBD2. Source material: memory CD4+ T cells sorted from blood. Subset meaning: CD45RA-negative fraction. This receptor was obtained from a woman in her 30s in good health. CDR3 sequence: CASSGGLAETTDTQYF. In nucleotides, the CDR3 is TGTGCCAGCAGCGGGGGACTAGCGGAAACCACAGATACGCAGTATTTT. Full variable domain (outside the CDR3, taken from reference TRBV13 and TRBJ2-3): AAGVIQSPRHLIKEKRETATLKCYPIPRHDTVYWYQQGPGQDPQFLISFYEKMQSDKGSIPDRFSAQQFSDYHSELNMSSLELGDSALYFCASSGGLAETTDTQYFGPGTRLTVL.